This entry lists 3 T cell receptor beta chains sequenced from one sample in a study of blood T cell repertoires in COVID-19. Sequenced by immunoSEQ multiplex PCR; TCRdb stores in-frame clones only, minus some. The sample lists 200,000 to 250,000 clones, about 80% occurring once. Sequenced: peripheral blood. The receptors come from a man under 40 who had recovered from COVID-19.

The CDR3 loop reads CASSPTGEEQPQHF. The CDR3 DNA follows: TGTGCCAGCAGCCCAACAGGGGAGGAACAGCCCCAGCATTTT. J is TRBJ1-5 and V is TRBV6-4, with 7 bases identical to TRBD1. The ends lost 6 bases at V and 7 bases at J; junction bases unmatched: 9. This CDR3 has 14 amino acids. Per the germline V gene, CDR1 is MRHNA and CDR2 is SNTAGT.

This clone has only a few counts. This rearrangement joins TRBV15 to TRBJ2-1; D may be TRBD1 (6 bases). The CDR3 consists of 14 residues. Trimming took 1 base from V and 4 from J, leaving 8 bases between them. Germline lookup yields CDR1 LNHNV and CDR2 YYDKDF (reference sequence). CDR3 bases: TGTGCCACCAGCAGAGGACAGGTTTACAATGAGCAGTTCTTC. Translation gives CATSRGQVYNEQFF.

This CDR3 is CASSLSGLAGIYEQYF. CDR3 nucleotides: TGTGCCAGCAGCTTGTCGGGACTAGCGGGGATCTACGAGCAGTACTTC. This chain uses TRBV5-4 with TRBJ2-7, with 13 bases lining up with TRBD2. The germline V gene has CDR1 SGHNT and CDR2 YYREEE (reference sequence). This CDR3 comprises 16 residues. Losses at the gene ends were 1 base for V and 3 bases for J; bases not matched to a gene: 4.